Listed below are T cell receptor beta chains from one sample, sequenced in a study of CD8+ T cells in alopecia areata. Clones were read by immunoSEQ multiplex PCR, and TCRdb kept only the in-frame ones, dropping some. The sample holds 95,000 to 120,000 clones; roughly 59% are singletons and the top ten take 20% to 25%. The specimen was CD8+ T cells sorted from blood. These receptors were obtained from a human donor in good health. Both conserved end residues are part of each CDR3. A D gene is named only where the DNA matches it firmly. The size of a clone is reported for some rows only, either as once, few or many, or as a class for expanded clones.

>-|TRBV29-1|14|-|TRBJ2-3
TGCAGCGTTTCCTCGGAGGCATCCACAGATACGCAGTATTTT
CSVSSEASTDTQYF
>-|TRBV5-6|13|TRBD1|TRBJ2-2
TGTGCCAGCAGCCGGACAGGTCCCGGGGAGCTGTTTTTT
CASSRTGPGELFF
>few|TRBV6-6|13|TRBD1|TRBJ1-2
TGTGCCAGCAGACCCGACAGGGCTAATGGCTACACCTTC
CASRPDRANGYTF
>-|TRBV4-2|19|TRBD1|TRBJ2-7
TGTGCCAGCAGCCAAGAATTGGGTTATCGTGGACAGGGGGACTACGAGCAGTACTTC
CASSQELGYRGQGDYEQYF
>-|TRBV30|15|-|TRBJ1-1
TGTGCCTGGAAATGGGTAGGGCAGTTGAACACTGAAGCTTTCTTT
CAWKWVGQLNTEAFF
>-|TRBV4-1|17|-|TRBJ2-3
TGCGCCAGCAGCCTACCCTACAGGGCCCATAGCACAGATACGCAGTATTTT
CASSLPYRAHSTDTQYF
>-|TRBV7-9|11|-|TRBJ2-5
TGTGCCAGCAGCCCCGGAGAGACCCAGTACTTC
CASSPGETQYF
>-|TRBV29-1|13|-|TRBJ1-1
TGCAGCGTTGAAGGGGCGGGAAACACTGAAGCTTTCTTT
CSVEGAGNTEAFF
>few|TRBV7-2|16|-|TRBJ1-5
TGTGCCAGCAGCTCCTTACCCGGTTCCCCCCGTCAGCCCCAGCATTTT
CASSSLPGSPRQPQHF
>-|TRBV15|15|-|TRBJ2-1
TGTGCCACCAGCAGAGATATCAAGGGAGGCAATGAGCAGTTCTTC
CATSRDIKGGNEQFF
>-|TRBV7-9|14|-|TRBJ2-7
TGTGCCAGCAGCTCCGCCCCGAAGCCCTACGAGCAGTACTTC
CASSSAPKPYEQYF
>few|TRBV2|12|-|TRBJ2-7
TGTGCCAGCGCCTCTTGGGGAAACGAGCAGTACTTC
CASASWGNEQYF
>-|TRBV4-3|15|-|TRBJ2-3
TGCGCCAGCAGCCCAAGGGGGTCTAGCACAGATACGCAGTATTTT
CASSPRGSSTDTQYF
>-|TRBV7-8|17|-|TRBJ1-1
TGTGCCAGCAGCTCGATGACAATCCCCTACCCTGGCACTGAAGCTTTCTTT
CASSSMTIPYPGTEAFF
>once|TRBV30|15|TRBD1|TRBJ2-2
TGTGCCTGGAGTGGAGGGACAGGGGTAACCGGGGAGCTGTTTTTT
CAWSGGTGVTGELFF
>-|TRBV13|16|TRBD2|TRBJ2-3
TGTGCCAGCAGCGCTCCTAGCGGGGGGGCAACAGATACGCAGTATTTT
CASSAPSGGATDTQYF
>-|TRBV7-9|15|-|TRBJ1-1
TGTGCCAGCAGCTTCGCCCCAGTTGGGGACACTGAAGCTTTCTTT
CASSFAPVGDTEAFF
>once|TRBV7-2|14|TRBD1|TRBJ1-2
TGTGCCAGCAGCCATGAAACAGGGGACTATGGCTACACCTTC
CASSHETGDYGYTF
>-|TRBV15|15|-|TRBJ1-6
TGTGCCACCAGCAGATATCTCCAGGCGGATTCACCCCTCCACTTT
CATSRYLQADSPLHF
>-|TRBV11-2|13|-|TRBJ2-3
TGTGCCAGCAGCCCCGCCCCCACAGATACGCAGTATTTT
CASSPAPTDTQYF
>few|TRBV5-4|17|TRBD1|TRBJ2-2
TGTGCCAGCAGCTCACAGGGGGGACGGGTGAGGACCGGGGAGCTGTTTTTT
CASSSQGGRVRTGELFF
>once|TRBV29-1|15|-|TRBJ1-4
TGCAGCGTTGAAGGGACAGAAGCAACTAATGAAAAACTGTTTTTT
CSVEGTEATNEKLFF
>-|TRBV7-8|14|-|TRBJ2-7
TGTGCCAGCAGCTTAGCGGGGCGACTGAACGAGCAGTACTTC
CASSLAGRLNEQYF
>-|TRBV13|12|-|TRBJ2-5
TGTGCCAGCAGCCCCCTCCGGCGGACCCAGTACTTC
CASSPLRRTQYF
>once|TRBV6-1|13|-|TRBJ2-3
TGTGCCAGCAGTGAAGCGAGTCAAGATACGCAGTATTTT
CASSEASQDTQYF
>few|TRBV11-2|17|TRBD1|TRBJ2-5
TGCGCCAGCAGCCAAGGACAGGGGATGCGAGGCCAAGAGACCCAGTACTTC
CASSQGQGMRGQETQYF